These T cell receptor beta chains were read from a single sample in a study of blood T cell repertoires in COVID-19. TCRdb keeps only in-frame clones here, not all; method: immunoSEQ multiplex PCR. The sample lists a few hundred thousand clones; 70% to 90% were seen once. Sample: PBMCs or T cells enriched from blood (not recorded which). These receptors were collected from a woman aged 45-65 years who had been exposed to COVID-19. Both conserved end residues are part of each CDR3. Fields, in order: CDR3 length, J gene, clone size, V gene, D gene, CDR3 protein, CDR3 DNA. A D gene is named only where the DNA matches it firmly. Clone size is given for some rows only: seen once, a few or many times, or a class if the clone is expanded.

19 | TRBJ2-3 | few | TRBV9 | TRBD2 | CASSGAQGSGGRSTDTQYF | TGTGCCAGCAGCGGAGCCCAGGGGAGCGGGGGGCGGAGCACAGATACGCAGTATTTT
15 | TRBJ1-6 | - | TRBV2 | - | CASSAPRASNSPLHF | TGTGCCAGCAGTGCGCCCAGGGCTTCTAATTCACCCCTCCACTTT
15 | TRBJ2-7 | - | TRBV7-9 | TRBD1 | CASSAPGTGTYEQYF | TGTGCCAGCAGCGCCCCCGGGACAGGGACCTACGAGCAGTACTTC
15 | TRBJ1-1 | - | TRBV3-1/TRBV3-2 | - | CASSQDPSLRTEAFF | TGTGCCAGCAGCCAAGATCCCTCCCTTCGCACTGAAGCTTTCTTT
15 | TRBJ1-5 | once | TRBV5-1 | TRBD1 | CASSLTGARDQPQHF | TGCGCCAGCAGCTTAACAGGGGCTCGGGACCAGCCCCAGCATTTT
15 | TRBJ2-3 | - | TRBV19 | TRBD1 | CASRAAGGMGDTQYF | TGTGCCAGTAGAGCCGCAGGGGGAATGGGAGATACGCAGTATTTT
14 | TRBJ1-6 | once | TRBV4-2 | TRBD1 | CASSRGQGDSPLHF | TGTGCCAGCAGCCGGGGACAGGGTGATTCACCCCTCCACTTT
15 | TRBJ1-2 | - | TRBV27 | - | CASSRNGGRVNGYTF | TGTGCCAGCAGCCGAAACGGAGGGAGGGTTAATGGCTACACCTTC
13 | TRBJ1-6 | - | TRBV19 | - | CASSMAEDSPLHF | TGTGCCAGTAGTATGGCAGAGGATTCACCCCTCCACTTT
14 | TRBJ1-2 | once | TRBV9 | - | CASSVEETGYGYTF | TGTGCCAGCAGCGTAGAAGAGACCGGGTATGGCTACACCTTC
15 | TRBJ2-1 | once | TRBV5-1 | TRBD2 | CASSRSGAGYNEQFF | TGCGCCAGCAGCCGTAGCGGGGCCGGATACAATGAGCAGTTCTTC
15 | TRBJ2-3 | - | TRBV19 | TRBD2 | CASSSAGGLSDTQYF | TGTGCCAGTAGTTCGGCGGGGGGGCTATCAGATACGCAGTATTTT
14 | TRBJ1-1 | - | TRBV27 | - | CASAPLGGSTEAFF | TGTGCCAGCGCTCCCCTGGGGGGAAGCACTGAAGCTTTCTTT
14 | TRBJ1-2 | - | TRBV5-4 | - | CASSLMGADYGYTF | TGTGCCAGCAGCTTGATGGGGGCCGACTATGGCTACACCTTC
15 | TRBJ2-5 | few | TRBV19 | - | CASSIPVGGAETQYF | TGTGCCAGTAGTATCCCCGTTGGGGGGGCAGAGACCCAGTACTTC
15 | TRBJ1-2 | few | TRBV18 | TRBD1 | CASSPPSGQGVRYTF | TGTGCCAGCTCACCACCATCGGGACAGGGTGTCCGCTACACCTTC
15 | TRBJ2-5 | - | TRBV19 | TRBD1 | CASSTGTGFKETQYF | TGTGCCAGTAGTACCGGGACAGGGTTTAAAGAGACCCAGTACTTC
16 | TRBJ1-3 | - | TRBV3-1/TRBV3-2 | - | CASSQDPGASGNTIYF | TGTGCCAGCAGCCAAGATCCGGGAGCATCTGGAAACACCATATATTTT
14 | TRBJ2-5 | - | TRBV28 | TRBD1 | CASSGQGVVETQYF | TGTGCCAGCAGTGGACAGGGGGTAGTGGAGACCCAGTACTTC
12 | TRBJ2-3 | - | TRBV7-9 | - | CASGDLGDTQYF | TGTGCCAGCGGAGATTTGGGAGATACGCAGTATTTT
14 | TRBJ2-5 | - | TRBV27 | - | CASSPLGREETQYF | TGTGCCAGCAGTCCTCTTGGGCGGGAAGAGACCCAGTACTTC
17 | TRBJ1-5 | - | TRBV19 | - | CASSIALGTVTNQPQHF | TGTGCCAGTAGTATAGCCCTGGGCACAGTGACAAATCAGCCCCAGCATTTT
14 | TRBJ1-3 | - | TRBV10-3 | - | CAISQGGPGNTIYF | TGTGCCATCAGTCAAGGGGGTCCTGGAAACACCATATATTTT
13 | TRBJ2-5 | - | TRBV12-3/TRBV12-4 | - | CASSSSPPETQYF | TGTGCCAGCAGCTCCTCCCCCCCAGAGACCCAGTACTTC
12 | TRBJ1-1 | few | TRBV9 | - | CASSGELSEAFF | TGTGCCAGCAGCGGAGAGCTCTCTGAAGCTTTCTTT
15 | TRBJ2-3 | - | TRBV19 | TRBD2 | CASTPLAGYTDTQYF | TGTGCCAGTACCCCCCTAGCGGGGTACACAGATACGCAGTATTTT
14 | TRBJ2-1 | - | TRBV7-2 | - | CASSLDRRGNEQFF | TGTGCCAGCAGCTTAGATCGTAGAGGGAATGAGCAGTTCTTC
14 | TRBJ1-1 | - | TRBV2 | - | CASSVTGSGTEAFF | TGTGCCAGCAGCGTAACAGGGAGTGGCACTGAAGCTTTCTTT
14 | TRBJ1-1 | - | TRBV24-1 | - | CATSDGDSKNEAFF | TGTGCCACCAGTGATGGTGACAGCAAAAATGAAGCTTTCTTT